A single sample gave rise to the 9 T cell receptor beta chains below, sequenced in a study of T-cell memory formation after mild COVID-19 (dated by TCRdb to 2020 to 2022). Receptor libraries were prepared by 5' RACE. Sequenced on an Illumina NovaSeq 6000. In TCRdb, the public reads were trimmed at Q25 with fastp and aligned with MiXCR, with productive beta chains retained. All rows with the same CDR3 protein become a single entry with the most common DNA and genes. The sample records 280,000 or so distinct CDR3 sequences, less than 9.5% of which are singletons. 20% to 25% of the sample is in the top ten clones. Sequencing was carried out using PBMCs or a T cell subset sorted from them (not recorded which). These receptors all come from a man aged 18-30 years who had mild COVID-19 (a few samples of this study predate the infection). The sample titles of this study are shuffled in the database, so cell type and time point are left out; the donor was told from shared clones.

The chain uses TRBV27 and TRBJ1-5, with unresolved D. The ends were cut back, 2 bases at V and 4 bases at J, with 12 bases in the middle. This CDR3 is built from 15 residues. Germline CDR1 reads MNHEY; CDR2 reads SMNVEV (reference sequence). The CDR3 coding sequence is TGTGCCAGCAGTTTACTGGCTTCGGGGAATCAGCCCCAGCATTTT. Amino acids: CASSLLASGNQPQHF.

This clonotype showed up many times. The gene calls are TRBV6-6 and TRBJ1-3; maybe TRBD1 (6 bases). Trimming removed 6 bases from V and 0 bases from J, with 9 bases in between. Germline-derived CDR1 and CDR2 are MNHNY and SVGAGI (reference sequence). CDR3 length: 14 residues. CDR3 protein: CASRGDTSGNTIYF. The CDR3 DNA reads as TGTGCCAGCAGGGGGGACACCTCTGGAAACACCATATATTTT.

The chain links TRBV25-1 to TRBJ2-1, with D unclear. This CDR3 has 13 residues. V was clipped by 0 bases and J by 9 bases, with 9 bases between them. Per the germline V gene, CDR1 is MGHDK and CDR2 is SYGVNS. CDR3 sequence: CASSEYSYLEQFF. As DNA, the CDR3 is TGTGCCAGCAGTGAATATTCTTATCTTGAGCAGTTCTTC.

The chain couples TRBV7-9 to TRBJ1-1; TRBD1 matches 8 bases. Germline assignment: CDR1 SEHNR and CDR2 FQNEAQ (reference sequence). This CDR3 comprises 13 residues. The trim removed 5 bases at V and 8 bases at J, leaving 7 bases unmatched. CDR3 sequence: CASSASGTGEAFF. The CDR3 DNA reads as TGTGCCAGCAGCGCATCCGGGACAGGCGAAGCTTTCTTT. Drawing the rest from reference TRBV7-9 and TRBJ1-1, the complete variable domain is DTGVSQNPRHKITKRGQNVTFRCDPISEHNRLYWYRQTLGQGPEFLTYFQNEAQLEKSRLLSDRFSAERPKGSFSTLEIQRTEQGDSAMYLCASSASGTGEAFFGQGTRLTVV.

This clonotype showed up just a few times. This chain uses TRBV5-1 with TRBJ1-1, with D unclear. The germline V gene encodes CDR1 SGHRS and CDR2 YFSETQ. The CDR3 spans 14 residues. V lost 3 bases and J lost 3, with 12 bases in between. This CDR3 is CASSSSGGDTEAFF. In DNA, the CDR3 is TGCGCCAGCAGCTCCTCGGGAGGCGACACTGAAGCTTTCTTT.

This clonotype was detected many times. This chain connects TRBV9 to TRBJ2-5; 13 positions agree with TRBD2. The CDR3 is made up of 15 amino acids. The ends lost 0 bases at V and 4 bases at J; junction bases unmatched: 0. The V gene's germline CDR1 is SGDLS and CDR2 YYNGEE. The DNA of the CDR3 is TGTGCCAGCAGCGTAGGGACTAGCGGGGGAGAGACCCAGTACTTC. Translation gives CASSVGTSGGETQYF.

The V and J genes are TRBV9 and TRBJ2-3; D call uncertain. Germline CDR1 is SGDLS and CDR2 is YYNGEE. The CDR3 length is 14 residues. V lost 0 bases and J 4 bases, leaving 9 bases between the germline ends. CDR3: CASSVVGGADTQYF. CDR3 coding DNA: TGTGCCAGCAGCGTAGTAGGCGGAGCAGATACGCAGTATTTT.

The gene calls are TRBV4-2 and TRBJ2-7, with D perhaps given as TRBD1 or TRBD2 (5 bases each). Trimming took 4 bases from V and 5 from J, leaving 15 bases between them. CDR1 is LGHNA, CDR2 YNFKEQ, per germline. The CDR3 totals 14 residues. In DNA form, the CDR3 reads TGTGCCAGCAGCCCGACTACCAGGGAAGACGAGCAGTACTTC. Its protein product is CASSPTTREDEQYF.

The rearrangement links TRBV4-2 to TRBJ2-3, with D possibly TRBD2 on 7 matching bases. CDR1 is LGHNA and CDR2 is YNFKEQ in the germline V gene. The CDR3 totals 21 residues. Trimming cost V 0 bases and J 4 bases, with 29 bases left between them. The CDR3 DNA follows: TGTGCCAGCAGCCAAGATCCGCGCGGGGGCTCTCTCTGGGGGAGCGCAGATACGCAGTATTTT. Translation gives CASSQDPRGGSLWGSADTQYF.